This passage covers 13 T cell receptor beta chains from one sample sequenced in a study of blood T cell repertoires in COVID-19. The assay was immunoSEQ multiplex PCR, and TCRdb's table has in-frame clones only and misses some. Of over 200,000 clones detected, about nine tenths appear once; the ten largest clones hold 2.5%. Input material: PBMCs or T cells enriched from blood (not recorded which). These TCRs come from a woman aged 40 to 55 with acute COVID-19.

This clone was picked up one time. The CDR3 loop reads CASNLLRDSPLHF. For the CDR3, the DNA is TGTGCCAGCAACTTGCTGAGGGATTCACCCCTCCACTTT. The gene calls are TRBV7-9 and TRBJ1-6; no reliable D call. In germline, CDR1 is SEHNR, CDR2 FQNEAQ (reference sequence). The CDR3 contains 13 residues. V was shortened by 7 bases and J by 8 bases, with 12 bases between the two germline ends.

This chain's CDR3 is CASSGTSGGAFYNEQFF. Here the CDR3 DNA reads TGTGCCAGCTCCGGGACTAGCGGGGGGGCCTTCTACAATGAGCAGTTCTTC. V is TRBV27 and J is TRBJ2-1; 16 bases fit TRBD2. The CDR3 length is 17 residues. J lost 3 bases, V lost 8 bases, and 7 bases had no gene match. The germline V gene has CDR1 MNHEY and CDR2 SMNVEV (reference sequence).

This sequence joins TRBV30 and TRBJ1-3, with D unclear. The V and J ends lost 2 bases and 0 bases respectively, with 8 bases between them. The CDR3 covers 14 residues. CDR1 is GTSNPN, CDR2 SVGIG, per germline (reference sequence). The CDR3 loop is CAWSSHSSGNTIYF. As DNA, the CDR3 is TGTGCCTGGAGTAGCCACAGCTCTGGAAACACCATATATTTT.

The genes are TRBV27 and TRBJ2-3; D unclear. Trimming took 3 bases from V and 2 from J, leaving 6 bases between them. Germline loops: CDR1 MNHEY, CDR2 SMNVEV (reference sequence). The CDR3 spans 13 residues. The DNA for the CDR3 is TGTGCCAGCAGTTTGCAGGACACAGATACGCAGTATTTT. It is translated as CASSLQDTDTQYF.

The table lists this clone with a count of one. This rearrangement joins TRBV7-8 to TRBJ1-3, with 7 positions matching TRBD1. Per germline, CDR1 SGHVS and CDR2 FQNEAQ. V was clipped by 5 bases and J by 1 base; unmatched bases: 5. The length of the CDR3 is 15 residues. CDR3 protein: CASSLTGISGNTIYF. In nucleotides, the CDR3 is TGTGCCAGCAGCCTGACAGGGATATCTGGAAACACCATATATTTT.

This chain links TRBV30 with TRBJ2-5, with 16 bases lining up with TRBD2. Trimming removed 0 bases from V and 4 bases from J; junction bases left unmatched: 2. In germline, CDR1 is GTSNPN, CDR2 SVGIG (reference sequence). The CDR3 loop spans 16 amino acids. CDR3 region: CAWSVGTSGRGETQYF. The CDR3 nucleotides read TGTGCCTGGAGTGTAGGGACTAGCGGGAGGGGAGAGACCCAGTACTTC.

The chain has TRBV21-1 and TRBJ1-1; TRBD1 reflects the table's D call only, with no check against the DNA. TRBV21-1 is tagged as a pseudogene. This CDR3 region has 18 residues. The CDR3 region is CASSKGLRDTDEYTEAFF. CDR3 sequence (DNA): TGTGCCAGCAGCAAAGGCCTACGGGACACGGACGAGTACACTGAAGCTTTCTTT.

The chain recombines TRBV30 with TRBJ1-2, with 8 bases fitting TRBD1. The germline V gene encodes CDR1 GTSNPN and CDR2 SVGIG (reference sequence). The CDR3 extends over 14 amino acids. V dropped 0 bases and J dropped 8; count of bases not matched to a gene: 8. The CDR3 nucleotides are TGTGCCTGGAGTGTACTCCAGGGGGCGGGCGGCTACACCTTC. Its translation is CAWSVLQGAGGYTF.

The J gene is TRBJ2-5, the V gene TRBV9; 11 positions match TRBD2. Trimming at V came to 0 bases and at J to 4 bases, leaving 8 bases not matched to a gene. CDR3 size: 17 residues. CDR1 is SGDLS and CDR2 is YYNGEE in the germline V gene. CDR3 in amino acids: CASSVDDSGGAGETQYF. The CDR3 nucleotides read TGTGCCAGCAGCGTAGACGATAGCGGGGGGGCAGGAGAGACCCAGTACTTC.

This chain uses TRBV29-1 with TRBJ2-7; 8 bases line up with TRBD1. V lost 4 bases to trimming and J lost 6 bases; unmatched junction nucleotides: 5. Germline lookup yields CDR1 SQVTM and CDR2 ANQGSEA. The CDR3 contains 12 residues. DNA for the CDR3: TGCAGCGTTGGGACAGGGCGGGGCGAGCAGTACTTC. Its protein product is CSVGTGRGEQYF.

In its sample, this clone was seen a few times. V is TRBV5-6 and J is TRBJ2-3, with 10 positions matching TRBD2. The V and J ends lost 0 bases and 5 bases, in that order; junction bases with no gene match: 6. CDR3 length: 16 residues. CDR1 and CDR2 from the germline V gene are SGHDT and YYEEEE. CDR3 residues: CASSLVTSGVKDTQYF. In DNA form, the CDR3 reads TGTGCCAGCAGCTTGGTTACTAGCGGGGTCAAAGATACGCAGTATTTT.

The rearrangement joins TRBV2 to TRBJ1-1; D is unresolved. Trimming removed 6 bases at V and 3 bases at J, with 14 bases between. The CDR3 is made up of 14 amino acids. Germline V lookup: CDR1 SNHLY, CDR2 FYNNEI. CDR3 region: CASRKDTLDTEAFF. In nucleotides, the CDR3 is TGTGCCAGCAGAAAAGACACCTTGGACACTGAAGCTTTCTTT.

This clone has a single count. V usage is TRBV29-1 and J usage is TRBJ1-1, with 9 nucleotides matching TRBD1. The CDR3 is made up of 13 amino acids. CDR1 and CDR2 (germline): SQVTM, ANQGSEA. The junction had 5 bases not matched to a gene; V was cut back by 8 bases and J by 1 base. The CDR3 sequence: CSTGTGTNTEAFF. DNA for the CDR3: TGCAGCACCGGGACAGGGACGAACACTGAAGCTTTCTTT.